Each of the 20 T cell receptor beta chains below was sequenced from the same sample in a study of CD8+CD57+ T cells in acquired aplastic anemia. Profiling that covered TCR beta VDJ and CDR3 relied on genomic DNA as its template. One entry per CDR3 protein, called by TCRdb with MiXCR from the reads. Of approximately 160,000 distinct CDR3 sequences in the sample, 35% to 55% were seen once. Sequenced: sorted CD4+, CD8+, or CD8+CD57+ T cells (not recorded which) from PBMCs. The receptor set was obtained from a human donor in good health.

The sample holds many counts of this clonotype. The V call is TRBV19, the J call TRBJ1-2; TRBD1 might be the D (6 bases). The CDR3 loop spans 16 amino acids. Germline V gene lookup returns CDR1 LNHDA and CDR2 SQIVND (reference sequence). The germline V and J ends were trimmed by 0 bases and 5 bases, with 16 bases remaining between them. The CDR3 DNA reads TGTGCCAGTAGTATAGATCCGGGGGCAAAGGCGTATGGCTACACCTTC. This gives the protein CASSIDPGAKAYGYTF.

The genes are TRBV28 and TRBJ1-2, with 8 bases fitting TRBD1. Germline V gives CDR1 MDHEN, CDR2 SYDVKM. This CDR3 contains 15 residues. V was clipped by 5 bases and J by 6 bases; unmatched bases: 11. This CDR3 reads CASSPLSRGLNGYTF. In DNA, the CDR3 is TGTGCCAGCAGTCCTCTCTCCAGGGGGCTAAATGGCTACACCTTC.

The rearrangement links TRBV7-3 to TRBJ2-2; the D gene could be TRBD1 or TRBD2 (5 bases each). The CDR3 has 13 residues. The germline gives CDR1 SGHTA, CDR2 FQGTGA. V shed 5 bases and J shed 7 bases, with 11 bases lying between them. CDR3 in amino acids: CASSRLRGGELFF. As DNA, the CDR3 is TGTGCCAGCAGCCGACTGAGGGGCGGGGAGCTGTTTTTT. The whole variable domain, remainder taken from reference TRBV7-3 and TRBJ2-2, is GAGVSQTPSNKVTEKGKYVELRCDPISGHTALYWYRQSLGQGPEFLIYFQGTGAADDSGLPNDRFFAVRPEGSVSTLKIQRTERGDSAVYLCASSRLRGGELFFGEGSRLTVL.

This rearrangement joins TRBV25-1 to TRBJ2-7; D is unresolved. Looked up from germline, CDR1 is MGHDK and CDR2 is SYGVNS. This CDR3 spans 12 amino acids. The ends were cut back, 6 bases at V and 4 bases at J, with 10 bases in the middle. The CDR3: CASRVGFYEQYF. The DNA for the CDR3 is TGTGCCAGCAGGGTCGGGTTTTACGAGCAGTACTTC.

This clonotype was counted many times. The chain uses TRBV7-3 and TRBJ2-2; no reliable D call. V lost 3 bases to trimming and J lost 6 bases, with 8 bases between them. Germline V gene data show CDR1 as SGHTA and CDR2 as FQGTGA. The CDR3 totals 13 residues. The CDR3 bases are TGTGCCAGCAGCTTCCAGTTGTCCGGGGAGCTGTTTTTT. Amino acids: CASSFQLSGELFF.

Concerning this clonotype itself: A read error may be the cause here, since a much bigger clone is one base away. The V and J genes are TRBV14 and TRBJ2-1; 11 bases fit TRBD1. CDR1 and CDR2 (germline): SGHDN, FVKESK. The CDR3 is 16 amino acids. With V trimmed by 0 bases and J by 12 bases, 10 bases remained unmatched. The CDR3 nucleotides are TGTGCCAGCAGCCAAGATTGGGACAGGGGGGCGGATGTGCAGTTCTTC. Its protein product is CASSQDWDRGADVQFF.

This clonotype was picked up many times. The J gene is TRBJ2-2, the V gene TRBV5-1; 14 positions match TRBD2. The CDR3 covers 17 residues. The germline gives CDR1 SGHRS, CDR2 YFSETQ. V shed 0 bases and J 4 bases; nucleotides not matched to a gene: 2. The CDR3 here is CASSLGLAGGITGELFF. For the CDR3, the DNA is TGCGCCAGCAGCTTGGGACTAGCGGGAGGGATCACCGGGGAGCTGTTTTTT.

A word on this clonotype: Given a much more abundant clone one base away, this may be a read error. The chain employs TRBV11-2 and TRBJ2-7; D possibly corresponds to TRBD2 (6 bases). The CDR3 covers 14 residues. The V end lost 4 bases, the J end lost 0 bases, and 10 bases lay between the germline ends. Germline V gives CDR1 SGHAT, CDR2 FQNNGV. The CDR3 bases are TGTGCCAGCAGCTGGGGGGTAAGCTCCTACGAGCAGTACTTC. The encoded protein is CASSWGVSSYEQYF.

About this clonotype: Since a much larger clone is just one base distant, this may be a read error. This chain links TRBV6-1 with TRBJ2-7, with D perhaps TRBD1 (5 bases). The CDR3 runs to 13 residues. Germline values: CDR1 MNHNS, CDR2 SASEGT. V was trimmed by 6 bases and J by 5 bases, leaving 14 bases between them. The CDR3 nucleotides read TGTGCCAGCAGACGGGCAGGGCTCGACGAGCAGTACTTC. Protein sequence: CASRRAGLDEQYF.

This clonotype occurred many times. The chain has TRBV4-2 and TRBJ1-6, with no clear D. The CDR3 is 16 residues long. The germline gives CDR1 LGHNA, CDR2 YNFKEQ. The V end was cut by 2 bases, the J end by 4 bases, with 12 bases between. CDR3 DNA sequence: TGTGCCAGCAGCCAACCTGACGTAGTTTATAATTCACCCCTCCACTTT. Its translation: CASSQPDVVYNSPLHF.

V usage is TRBV5-1 and J usage is TRBJ1-6; TRBD1 matches at 7 bases. This CDR3 region has 16 residues. V lost 0 bases to trimming and J lost 6 bases; unmatched junction nucleotides: 6. Germline V gives CDR1 SGHRS, CDR2 YFSETQ. The CDR3 region has the DNA TGCGCCAGCAGCTTGGTGGGGGGACAGATTAATTCACCCCTCCACTTT. Protein: CASSLVGGQINSPLHF.

The chain combines TRBV10-3 with TRBJ1-1; possible D gene TRBD1, 6 bases. V lost 6 bases and J 1 base, leaving 12 bases between the germline ends. The CDR3 is made up of 14 amino acids. Germline values: CDR1 ENHRY, CDR2 SYGVKD. The CDR3 protein is CAISSSTGNTEAFF. The CDR3 region has the DNA TGTGCCATCAGCAGCTCGACAGGGAACACTGAAGCTTTCTTT.

The V call is TRBV25-1, the J call TRBJ1-3; D is unresolved. Germline V gene lookup returns CDR1 MGHDK and CDR2 SYGVNS. The CDR3 runs to 13 residues. V lost 4 bases, J lost 0 bases, and 4 bases lay in between. In nucleotides, the CDR3 is TGTGCCAGCAGTGTAAACTCTGGAAACACCATATATTTT. Protein sequence: CASSVNSGNTIYF.

In this sample, this clonotype turned up many times. The V and J genes are TRBV7-3 and TRBJ2-3; a weak D match, TRBD1 (6 bases). This CDR3 is 15 amino acids long. Germline CDR1 SGHTA, CDR2 FQGTGA. Trimming cost V 2 bases and J 2 bases, with 11 bases left between them. Here the CDR3 reads CASSLQGSHTDTQYF. The CDR3 DNA sequence: TGTGCCAGCAGCTTACAGGGGTCCCACACAGATACGCAGTATTTT. Combining the CDR3 with reference TRBV7-3 and TRBJ2-3 gives the whole variable domain GAGVSQTPSNKVTEKGKYVELRCDPISGHTALYWYRQSLGQGPEFLIYFQGTGAADDSGLPNDRFFAVRPEGSVSTLKIQRTERGDSAVYLCASSLQGSHTDTQYFGPGTRLTVL.

This rearrangement joins TRBV4-1 to TRBJ1-1, with D possibly being TRBD1 (6 bases). This CDR3 has 18 residues. V dropped 0 bases and J dropped 2 bases, with 19 bases sitting between them. Germline CDR1 and CDR2: MGHRA and YSYEKL. DNA of the CDR3: TGCGCCAGCAGCCAAGATCCGAGGGGCGGACAGCCAAACACTGAAGCTTTCTTT. It encodes CASSQDPRGGQPNTEAFF.

About this clonotype itself: A much larger clone lies one base from this, so it may be a read error. The J gene is TRBJ1-1, the V gene TRBV28; 7 bases fit TRBD1. The V gene's germline CDR1 is MDHEN and CDR2 SYDVKM. This CDR3 is built from 12 residues. The CDR3 loop is CASGLQGTEAFF. The CDR3 DNA reads as TGTGCCAGCGGTTTACAGGGGACTGAAGCTTTCTTT.

The chain couples TRBV29-1 to TRBJ2-5; a possible D gene is TRBD2 (6 bases). CDR1 and CDR2 (germline): SQVTM, ANQGSEA. With 4 bases removed from V and 5 bases from J, the gap between germline ends came to 14 bases. CDR3 length: 13 residues. The CDR3 protein is CSVVPAGRETQYF. Written as DNA, the CDR3 is TGCAGCGTTGTACCTGCGGGGAGGGAGACCCAGTACTTC.

The rearrangement links TRBV24-1 to TRBJ2-3; possibly TRBD1 or TRBD2 for D (6 bases each). The germline V gene encodes CDR1 KGHDR and CDR2 SFDVKD. The V end was cut by 5 bases, the J end by 4 bases, with 12 bases between. The CDR3 is made up of 14 amino acids. Here the CDR3 reads CATSVQGRPDTQYF. The CDR3, as DNA: TGTGCCACCAGTGTCCAGGGGAGGCCAGATACGCAGTATTTT.

The rearrangement joins TRBV10-1 to TRBJ2-3; TRBD1 matches at 7 bases. Germline assignment: CDR1 WNHNN and CDR2 SYGVQD (reference sequence). J lost 8 bases, V lost 7 bases, and 15 bases had no gene match. The CDR3 has 15 amino acids. The CDR3 spells CASNLRDRHRGTQYF. The CDR3 DNA follows: TGCGCCAGCAACCTCCGGGACAGACATAGAGGTACGCAGTATTTT.

At least ten counts were recorded for this clonotype. This chain links TRBV29-1 with TRBJ2-1, with 11 nucleotides matching TRBD1. V gave up 5 bases and J gave up 10 bases; unmatched junction bases: 4. Germline CDR1 is SQVTM and CDR2 is ANQGSEA. There are 12 residues in the CDR3. The CDR3 spells CSVRTGGSEQFF. The CDR3 DNA follows: TGCAGCGTTAGGACAGGGGGCAGCGAGCAGTTCTTC.